This TCR beta chain was obtained from a study of tumor and adjacent non-tumor tissue in lung cancer. Study-wide points: In normal lung, the top 100 clones were significantly more dominant than in tumor.

The germline V gene has CDR1 SGHTA and CDR2 FQGNSA. The CDR3 extends over 15 amino acids. TCRbeta libraries were built with three rounds of nested PCR, modified from ARM-PCR. TCRdb re-derived calls from the multiplex PCR reads in MiXCR, one entry per CDR3 protein. The table lists about 93,000 distinct CDR3 sequences, about 66% of them singletons. RNA was extracted from bulk tissue without any cell sorting. In the case of this clonotype: Its matching antigen is unknown. This may arise from a read error, as a much more abundant clone is one base away.

The sample taken for sequencing was lung tumor tissue. The TCR was taken from a man aged 55 to 69 with non-small cell lung cancer. The chain joins TRBV7-2 to TRBJ1-1; D is undetermined. CDR3 amino acids: CASNLFGTMNTEAFF. The CDR3 DNA reads as TGTGCCAGCAACTTATTCGGTACCATGAACACTGAAGCTTTCTTT.